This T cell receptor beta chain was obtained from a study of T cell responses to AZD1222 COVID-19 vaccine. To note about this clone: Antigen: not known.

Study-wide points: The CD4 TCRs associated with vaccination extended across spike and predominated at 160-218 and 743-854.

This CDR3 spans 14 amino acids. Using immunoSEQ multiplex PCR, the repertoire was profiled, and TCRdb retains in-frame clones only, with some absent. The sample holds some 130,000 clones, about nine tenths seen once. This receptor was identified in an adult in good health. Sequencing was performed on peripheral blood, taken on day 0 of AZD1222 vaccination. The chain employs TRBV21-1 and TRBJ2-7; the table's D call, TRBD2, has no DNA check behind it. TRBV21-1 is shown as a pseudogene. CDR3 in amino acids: CASSKREVSYEQYF. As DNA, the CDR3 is TGTGCCAGCAGCAAGAGAGAGGTCTCCTACGAGCAGTACTTC.